One and the same sample provided the 6 T cell receptor beta chains below, sequenced in a study of blood T cell repertoires in COVID-19. The repertoire was sequenced with immunoSEQ multiplex PCR; TCRdb's copy has only in-frame clones and lacks some. The profile shows about 210,000 clones, approximately 82% of them singletons. The specimen sequenced was peripheral blood. Every receptor here comes from a woman between 40 and 50 years old with acute or convalescent COVID-19.

This clone was recorded a few times. This sequence joins TRBV12-3 or TRBV12-4 and TRBJ1-6, with 7 bases identical to TRBD1. Germline trimming cut 6 bases from V and 8 bases from J; bases unmatched to any gene: 4. CDR3 size: 13 residues. The DNA of the CDR3 is TGTGCCAGCAGCTCAACAGGGGATTCACCCCTCCACTTT. It yields the protein CASSSTGDSPLHF.

V is TRBV4-1 and J is TRBJ2-7; no firm D call. There are 16 residues in the CDR3. Germline V CDR1 and CDR2: MGHRA, YSYEKL. V lost 3 bases, J lost 1 base, and 16 bases lay in between. CDR3 DNA sequence: TGCGCCAGCAGCCAGTCCACTCCGATTTGGTCCTACGAGCAGTACTTC. Its translation is CASSQSTPIWSYEQYF.

This chain links TRBV7-2 with TRBJ1-3; no definite D call. Trimming took 2 bases from V and 8 from J, leaving 19 bases between them. This CDR3 is built from 16 residues. Germline lookup yields CDR1 SGHTA and CDR2 FQGNSA. Written as DNA, the CDR3 is TGTGCCAGCAGCTTAAAGGTCGCAGGCCCTGGGCACACCATATATTTT. This translates into CASSLKVAGPGHTIYF.

The chain recombines TRBV7-8 with TRBJ1-5, with 9 bases aligning to TRBD1. V dropped 3 bases and J dropped 4; count of bases not matched to a gene: 1. This CDR3 is 14 amino acids long. Germline V CDR1 and CDR2: SGHVS, FQNEAQ. CDR3 residues: CASSLGTGNQPQHF. CDR3 in DNA: TGTGCCAGCAGCTTGGGGACAGGGAATCAGCCCCAGCATTTT.

The chain has TRBV10-3 and TRBJ2-1, with TRBD2 as a possible D gene (6 bases). Germline CDR1 ENHRY, CDR2 SYGVKD. This CDR3 contains 13 residues. The chain's CDR3 is CVGAASVYNEQFF. CDR3 nucleotides: TGTGTCGGAGCAGCTAGCGTCTACAATGAGCAGTTCTTC.

This chain links TRBV5-1 with TRBJ2-2; 7 bases match TRBD1. The CDR3 loop spans 14 amino acids. The junction had 5 bases not matched to a gene; V was cut back by 3 bases and J by 6 bases. From germline, CDR1 is SGHRS and CDR2 YFSETQ. CDR3 bases: TGCGCCAGCAGCTCCGACAGGGCAGCCGGGGAGCTGTTTTTT. As protein: CASSSDRAAGELFF.